Sequencing of this TCR beta chain was carried out in a study of T cell repertoires in cytomegalovirus infection. Study-wide context: Recently identified HLA-C-restricted and well-studied HLA-B-restricted CMV epitopes were used. Public TCR beta signatures provided an indication of both CMV infection and a matching HLA type. General observations from the study: What dominated the ex vivo response were HLA-C-restricted CMV-specific TCR beta clonotypes. Summed frequency of public TCR beta families distinguished CMV carriers with the relevant HLA.

TCRdb re-derived calls from the reads in MiXCR, one entry per CDR3 protein. The repertoire consists of about 920,000 distinct CDR3 sequences, with 31% occurring once and the leading ten covering over 12%. As to this clonotype: Its antigen is still unknown. At one boundary the junction diverges from the germline segment, which might be a read error.

Germline loops: CDR1 SEHNR, CDR2 FQNEAQ (reference sequence). CDR3 length: 12 amino acids. Sequenced here: cultured CD8+ T cells from PBMCs, sampled from culture after CMV antigen stimulation. This TCR came from a human donor in good health (CMV status not recorded). Some clones in this sample may be carry-over from other donors' samples. This sequence joins TRBV7-9 and TRBJ1-4; D is unresolved. The chain's CDR3 is CANSPPNEKLFF. Written as DNA, the CDR3 is TGTGCCAACAGCCCCCCAAATGAAAAACTGTTTTTT.